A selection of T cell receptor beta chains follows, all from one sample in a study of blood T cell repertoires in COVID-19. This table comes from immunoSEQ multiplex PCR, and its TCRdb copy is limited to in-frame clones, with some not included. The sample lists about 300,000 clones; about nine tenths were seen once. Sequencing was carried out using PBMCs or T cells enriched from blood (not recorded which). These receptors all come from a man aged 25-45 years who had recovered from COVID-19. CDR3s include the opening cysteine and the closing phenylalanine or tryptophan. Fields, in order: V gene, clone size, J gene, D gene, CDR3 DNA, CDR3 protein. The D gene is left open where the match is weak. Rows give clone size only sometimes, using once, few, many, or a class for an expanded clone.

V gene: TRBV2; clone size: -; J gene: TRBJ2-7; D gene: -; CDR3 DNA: TGTGCCAGCAGTGAAGAGCTAGTGGTTAGCTACGAGCAGTACTTC; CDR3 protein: CASSEELVVSYEQYF
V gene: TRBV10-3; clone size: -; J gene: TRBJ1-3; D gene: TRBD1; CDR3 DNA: TGTGCCATCAGTGAGGTGACCGGGACAGTAGACGGAAACACCATATATTTT; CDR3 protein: CAISEVTGTVDGNTIYF
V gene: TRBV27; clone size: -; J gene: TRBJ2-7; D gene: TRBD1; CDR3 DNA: TGTGCCAGCAGATCCAAAACAGGGGCGATAACCTCCTACGAGCAGTACTTC; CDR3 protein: CASRSKTGAITSYEQYF
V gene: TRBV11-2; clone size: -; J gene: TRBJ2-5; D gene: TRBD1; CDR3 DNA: TGTGCCAGCAGCTTAGGTCTTATGACAGGGAAAGAGACCCAGTACTTC; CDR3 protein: CASSLGLMTGKETQYF
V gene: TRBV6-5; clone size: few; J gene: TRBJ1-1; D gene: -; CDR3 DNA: TGTGCCAGCAGGGCCCGGGGGGCGGTTGGCACTGAAGCTTTCTTT; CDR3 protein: CASRARGAVGTEAFF
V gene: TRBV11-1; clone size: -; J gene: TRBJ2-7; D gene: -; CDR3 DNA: TGTGCCAGCAGCTTAGGACACTCCTACGAGCAGTACTTC; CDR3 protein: CASSLGHSYEQYF
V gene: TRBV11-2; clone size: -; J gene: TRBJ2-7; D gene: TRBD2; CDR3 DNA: TGTGCCAGCAGCTTGCGGGAGGAGTTGGGTTCCTACGAGCAGTACTTC; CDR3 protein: CASSLREELGSYEQYF
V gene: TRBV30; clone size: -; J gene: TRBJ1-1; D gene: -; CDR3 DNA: TGTGCCTCGTTACAGGACACGCCCGAGACTTTCTTT; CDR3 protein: CASLQDTPETFF
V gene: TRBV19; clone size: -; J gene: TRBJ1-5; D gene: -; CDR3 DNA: TGTGCCAGTAGCCGGGGTCCGGGGCCCCAGCATTTT; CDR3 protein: CASSRGPGPQHF
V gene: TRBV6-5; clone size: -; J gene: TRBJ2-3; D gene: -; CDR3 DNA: TGTGCCAGCAGCATCGGGGTCCCAAGCACAGATACGCAGTATTTT; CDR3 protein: CASSIGVPSTDTQYF
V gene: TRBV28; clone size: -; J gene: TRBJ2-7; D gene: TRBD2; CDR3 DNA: TGTGCCAGCACTAGGGTAGCGGGTGCCTACGAGCAGTACTTC; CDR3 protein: CASTRVAGAYEQYF
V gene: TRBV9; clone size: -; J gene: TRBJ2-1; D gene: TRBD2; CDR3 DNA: TGTGCCAGCAGCGCGGGGACTACTGCCTACAATGAGCAGTTCTTC; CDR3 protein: CASSAGTTAYNEQFF
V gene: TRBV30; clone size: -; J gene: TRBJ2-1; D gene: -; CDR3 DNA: TGTGCCTGGAGCAACTCCCACAATGAGCAGTTCTTC; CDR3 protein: CAWSNSHNEQFF
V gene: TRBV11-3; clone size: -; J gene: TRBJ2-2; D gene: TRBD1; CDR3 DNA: TGTGCCAGCAGCCCGGGACAGGGCGCCGGGGAGCTGTTTTTT; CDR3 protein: CASSPGQGAGELFF
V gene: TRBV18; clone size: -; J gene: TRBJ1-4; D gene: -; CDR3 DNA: TGTGCCAGCTCACCACCGACCTGGACTGACACAACTAATGAAAAACTGTTTTTT; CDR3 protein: CASSPPTWTDTTNEKLFF
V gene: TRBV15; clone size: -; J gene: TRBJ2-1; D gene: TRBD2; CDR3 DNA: TGTGCCACCAGCAGAGACCCCCTGGCCGGGAGGGATGAGCAGTTCTTC; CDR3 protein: CATSRDPLAGRDEQFF
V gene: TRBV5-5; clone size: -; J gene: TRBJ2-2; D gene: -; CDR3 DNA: TGTGCCAGCAGCTTCATGCAGGGTGGCACCGGGGAGCTGTTTTTT; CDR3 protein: CASSFMQGGTGELFF
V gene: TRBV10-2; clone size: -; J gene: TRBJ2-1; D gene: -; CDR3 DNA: TGCGCCAGCACCCCTGGGGGCGGTGAGCAGTTCTTC; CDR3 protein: CASTPGGGEQFF